The rows below give T cell receptor beta chains drawn from one sample of a study of blood T cells in healthy people across ages. TCRdb re-called the 5' RACE reads with MiXCR, one entry per CDR3 protein. The table has 1.6 million or so distinct CDR3 sequences, roughly a third seen once. Sequencing was done on a sample of blood. These TCRs come from a woman between 25 and 40 years old in good health. CDR3s include the opening cysteine and the closing phenylalanine or tryptophan. A D gene is named only where the DNA matches it firmly. Size tells how often a clone was seen (once, few, many) or the class of an expanded clone, and some rows leave it out.

j_call | d_call | clone_size | v_call | cdr3_nt | cdr3_aa
TRBJ2-7 | TRBD1 | few | TRBV7-9 | TGTGCCAGCAGCTTAGGCCGACAGGGGGTAGGCGTATACGAGCAGTACTTC | CASSLGRQGVGVYEQYF
TRBJ1-5 | - | few | TRBV29-1 | TGCAGCCCCTCCAACATAAGTAGCAATCAGCCCCAGCATTTT | CSPSNISSNQPQHF
TRBJ1-5 | - | - | TRBV12-3/TRBV12-4 | TGTGCCAGCAGTTTCGGACACCCGCAGCCCCAGCATTTT | CASSFGHPQPQHF
TRBJ2-1 | - | few | TRBV29-1 | TGCAGCGTTGGGATAAATGAGCAGTTCTTC | CSVGINEQFF
TRBJ1-6 | - | - | TRBV6-1 | TGTGCCAGCATTGGCAAGGGTCCTTCAGTGGCCCTCCACTTT | CASIGKGPSVALHF
TRBJ2-3 | - | few | TRBV28 | TGTGCCAGCAGGGGAACGGTTAGCACAGATACGCAGTATTTT | CASRGTVSTDTQYF
TRBJ1-2 | TRBD1 | few | TRBV6-2/TRBV6-3 | TGTGCCAGCAGCTGGGACAGGGACGGGTCCGGTGGCTACACCTTC | CASSWDRDGSGGYTF
TRBJ1-1 | - | - | TRBV7-2 | TGTGCCAGCAGCTTAATTGGGAGACAGTTTAACACTGAAGCTTTCTTT | CASSLIGRQFNTEAFF
TRBJ1-1 | - | once | TRBV20-1 | TGCAGTGCCCTACCGCGGGCTAGGAACACTGAAGCTTTCTTT | CSALPRARNTEAFF
TRBJ2-5 | - | many | TRBV5-1 | TGCGCCAGCAGCTTCCAGAGGGCCCAAGAGACCCAGTACTTC | CASSFQRAQETQYF
TRBJ2-7 | TRBD1 | few | TRBV18 | TGTGCCAGCTCACCAATGGACAGGCCCTACGAGCAGTACTTC | CASSPMDRPYEQYF
TRBJ1-5 | - | - | TRBV19 | TGTGCCAGTAGTACGGACCGGGCCAAACCCCATCGGCCCCAGCATTTT | CASSTDRAKPHRPQHF
TRBJ2-5 | - | - | TRBV28 | TGTGCCAGCAGTCCCTTGGGGGGGGCGTGGGAGACCCAGTACTTC | CASSPLGGAWETQYF
TRBJ2-2 | - | - | TRBV3-1 | TGTGCCAGCAGTCCAGCCAGCCAGAACACCGGGGAGCTGTTTTTT | CASSPASQNTGELFF
TRBJ1-1 | - | - | TRBV5-1 | TGCGCCAGCAGCTCAAGGACAGTAAGAACGAACACTGAAGCTTTCTTT | CASSSRTVRTNTEAFF